This T cell receptor (beta chain) was profiled in a study of shared clonotypes between healthy human individuals. CDR1 KGHSH and CDR2 LQKENI come from the germline V gene. The CDR3 extends over 13 amino acids. Between the trimmed V and J ends, which lost 6 bases and 6 bases, there was a span of 11 bases. Generated by immunoSEQ multiplex PCR, the TCRdb table keeps only in-frame clones and is missing some. The sample yields over 700,000 clones, 72% seen once. The rearrangement uses TRBV18 and TRBJ1-4, with unresolved D. The origin of this receptor is a woman in her thirties in good health. The specimen was memory CD4+ T cells sorted from blood. Subset meaning: CD45RA-negative fraction. CDR3 nucleotides: TGTGCCAGCTCGGAGACCTCTTATGAAAAACTGTTTTTT. Encoded protein: CASSETSYEKLFF.